This T cell receptor (beta chain) derives from a study of blood T cell repertoires in COVID-19. Study as a whole: Collection of acute and convalescent COVID-19 samples took place in the United States, Italy and Spain. The cDNA or gDNA used as material had been derived from T cells, B-cell-depleted T cells, or PBMCs.

Authors' processing steps: Reference gene primer amplification in the assay estimated nucleated cell counts. Using immunoSEQ multiplex PCR, the repertoire was profiled, and TCRdb retains in-frame clones only, with some absent. D and trimming were read from the DNA, whereas the V and J calls and clone size are those reported in that table. The sample gives about 110,000 clones, under 90% of which show up once; 11% to 15% is in the top ten. There are 15 residues in the CDR3. Germline V gene sequence: CDR1 LGHDT, CDR2 YNNKEL (reference sequence). V lost 0 bases to trimming and J lost 5 bases, with 13 bases between them.

The gene calls are TRBV3-1 (or the pseudogene TRBV3-2) and TRBJ1-2; no reliable D call. Sequences were obtained from peripheral blood. The receptor comes from a woman aged 60 to 75 with acute or convalescent COVID-19. CDR3 loop: CASSQDQRGRYGYTF. Here the CDR3 DNA reads TGTGCCAGCAGCCAAGATCAACGAGGGCGGTATGGCTACACCTTC.